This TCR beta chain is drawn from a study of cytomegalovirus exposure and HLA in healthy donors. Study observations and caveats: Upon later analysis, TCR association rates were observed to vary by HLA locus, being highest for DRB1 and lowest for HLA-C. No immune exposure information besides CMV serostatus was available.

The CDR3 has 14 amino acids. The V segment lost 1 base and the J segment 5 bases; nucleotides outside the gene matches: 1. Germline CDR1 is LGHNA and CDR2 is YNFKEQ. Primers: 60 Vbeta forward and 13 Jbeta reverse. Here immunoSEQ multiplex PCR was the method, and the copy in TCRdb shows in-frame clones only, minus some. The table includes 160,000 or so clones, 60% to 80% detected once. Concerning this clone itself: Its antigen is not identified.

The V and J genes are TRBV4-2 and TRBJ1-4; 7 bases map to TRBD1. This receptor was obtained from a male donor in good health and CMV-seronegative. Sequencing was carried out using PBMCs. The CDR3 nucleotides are TGTGCCAGCAGCCAAGCAGGGGGAAATGAAAAACTGTTTTTT. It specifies CASSQAGGNEKLFF.